This T cell receptor beta chain emerged from a study of shared clonotypes between healthy human individuals. Whole-study results and caveats: A handful of donors shared about 5% of their naive CD4 clonotypes.

Positively selected for CCR7, the CD45RO-negative cells used as naive CD8 cells excluded terminally differentiated effector memory CD45RA+ cells. There were no recent acute infections or vaccinations among the donors, who were healthy HIV-negative adults. In the original processing: For the immunoSEQ data, sequences were junction-only without quality scores, so filtering differed. The data were produced by immunoSEQ multiplex PCR, yet TCRdb's version contains in-frame clones alone and is incomplete. V and J calls plus clone size are reproduced from that table; the DNA served to infer D and trimming. The data hold under 850,000 clones, with 90% to 95% observed a single time. Deletions cut 0 bases from V and 7 bases from J, with 10 bases between. Germline V gene sequence: CDR1 MNHEY, CDR2 SVGAGI. The CDR3 length is 14 residues. With respect to this clone: Its antigen is unidentified.

The chain combines TRBV6-5 with TRBJ1-5; no reliable D call. The sequence derives from a man aged 25 to 40 in good health. Material: naive CD8+ T cells sorted from blood. This CDR3 is CASSYSRGAQPQHF. Here the CDR3 DNA reads TGTGCCAGCAGTTACTCTCGGGGTGCACAGCCCCAGCATTTT.